Sequencing of this T cell receptor beta chain was carried out in a study of T cell responses to AZD1222 COVID-19 vaccine. Second doses at about 4 or about 12 weeks were pooled. Trimming at V came to 3 bases and at J to 0 bases, leaving 2 bases not matched to a gene. Germline lookup yields CDR1 SGHTA and CDR2 FQGNSA. The CDR3 is 16 residues long. The data were produced by immunoSEQ multiplex PCR, yet TCRdb's version contains in-frame clones alone and is incomplete. Of 100,000 or so clones listed, roughly 85% were seen once; the top ten hold under 2.5%. Study-wide points: The peak T cell response came first, and repertoires were sampled only after it.

Regarding this clone: The antigen remains unidentified.

This chain joins TRBV7-2 and TRBJ2-6; 7 nucleotides line up with TRBD1. The source is an adult who received the AZD1222 COVID-19 vaccine. Sample: peripheral blood, taken 28 days after the second AZD1222 dose. The CDR3 coding sequence is TGTGCCAGCAGCTTGGGACAGCACTCTGGGGCCAACGTCCTGACTTTC. Protein sequence: CASSLGQHSGANVLTF.